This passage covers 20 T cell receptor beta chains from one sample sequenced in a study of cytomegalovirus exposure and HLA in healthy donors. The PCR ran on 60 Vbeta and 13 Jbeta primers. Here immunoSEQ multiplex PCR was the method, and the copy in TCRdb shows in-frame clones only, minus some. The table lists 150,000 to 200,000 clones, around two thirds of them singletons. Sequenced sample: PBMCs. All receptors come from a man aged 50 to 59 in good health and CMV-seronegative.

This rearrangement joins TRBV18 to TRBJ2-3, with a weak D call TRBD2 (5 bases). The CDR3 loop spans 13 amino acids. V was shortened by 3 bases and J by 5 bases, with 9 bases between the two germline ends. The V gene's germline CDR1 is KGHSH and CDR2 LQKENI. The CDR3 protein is CASSPPEEDTQYF. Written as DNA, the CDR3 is TGTGCCAGCTCACCCCCGGAGGAAGATACGCAGTATTTT.

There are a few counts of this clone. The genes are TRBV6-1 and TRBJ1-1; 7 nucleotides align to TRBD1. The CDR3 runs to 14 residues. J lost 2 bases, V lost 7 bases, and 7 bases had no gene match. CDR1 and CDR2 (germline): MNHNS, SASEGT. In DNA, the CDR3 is TGTGCCAGCATAGTAAGGGGGCTCAACACTGAAGCTTTCTTT. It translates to CASIVRGLNTEAFF.

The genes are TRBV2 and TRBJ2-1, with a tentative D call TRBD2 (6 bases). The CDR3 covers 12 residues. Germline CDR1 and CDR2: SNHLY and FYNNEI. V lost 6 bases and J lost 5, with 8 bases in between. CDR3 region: CASRDYHNEQFF. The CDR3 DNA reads TGTGCCAGCAGGGACTATCACAATGAGCAGTTCTTC. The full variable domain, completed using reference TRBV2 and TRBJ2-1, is EPEVTQTPSHQVTQMGQEVILRCVPISNHLYFYWYRQILGQKVEFLVSFYNNEISEKSEIFDDQFSVERPDGSNFTLKIRSTKLEDSAMYFCASRDYHNEQFFGPGTRLTVL.

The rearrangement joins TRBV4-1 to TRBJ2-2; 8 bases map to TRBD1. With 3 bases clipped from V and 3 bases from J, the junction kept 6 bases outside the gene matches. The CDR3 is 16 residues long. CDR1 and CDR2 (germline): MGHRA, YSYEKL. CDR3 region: CASSHQQGGDTGELFF. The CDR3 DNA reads TGCGCCAGCAGCCATCAACAGGGGGGTGACACCGGGGAGCTGTTTTTT.

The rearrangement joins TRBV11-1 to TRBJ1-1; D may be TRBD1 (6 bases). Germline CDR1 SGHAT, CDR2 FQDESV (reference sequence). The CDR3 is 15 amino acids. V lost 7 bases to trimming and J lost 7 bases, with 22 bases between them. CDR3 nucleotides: TGTGCCAGCACCCCTCCAACTTTAGGACAGTTTGAAGCTTTCTTT. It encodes CASTPPTLGQFEAFF.

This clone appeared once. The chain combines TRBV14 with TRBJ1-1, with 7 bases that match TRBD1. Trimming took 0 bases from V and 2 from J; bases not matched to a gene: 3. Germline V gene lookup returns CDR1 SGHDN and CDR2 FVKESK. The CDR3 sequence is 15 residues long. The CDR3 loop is CASSQDTGANTEAFF. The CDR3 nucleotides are TGTGCCAGCAGCCAAGATACAGGGGCCAACACTGAAGCTTTCTTT.

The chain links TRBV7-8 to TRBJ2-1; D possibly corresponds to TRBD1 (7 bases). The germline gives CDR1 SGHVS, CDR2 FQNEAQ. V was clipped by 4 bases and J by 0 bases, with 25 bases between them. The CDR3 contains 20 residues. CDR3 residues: CASSSLNGGGLPSSYNEQFF. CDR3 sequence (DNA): TGTGCCAGCAGCTCCCTGAATGGAGGGGGCCTACCAAGCTCCTACAATGAGCAGTTCTTC. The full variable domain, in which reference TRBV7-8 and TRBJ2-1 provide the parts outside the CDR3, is GAGVSQSPRYKVAKRGQDVALRCDPISGHVSLFWYQQALGQGPEFLTYFQNEAQLDKSGLPSDRFFAERPEGSVSTLKIQRTQQEDSAVYLCASSSLNGGGLPSSYNEQFFGPGTRLTVL.

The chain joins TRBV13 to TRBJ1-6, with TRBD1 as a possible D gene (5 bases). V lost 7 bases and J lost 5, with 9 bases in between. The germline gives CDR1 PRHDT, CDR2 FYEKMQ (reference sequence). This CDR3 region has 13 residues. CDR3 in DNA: TGTGCCAGCAAAGGACAAGATAATTCACCCCTCCACTTT. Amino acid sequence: CASKGQDNSPLHF.

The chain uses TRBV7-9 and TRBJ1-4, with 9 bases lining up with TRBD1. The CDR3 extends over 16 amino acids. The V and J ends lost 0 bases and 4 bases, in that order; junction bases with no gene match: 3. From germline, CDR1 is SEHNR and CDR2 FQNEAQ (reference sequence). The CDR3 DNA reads TGTGCCAGCAGCTTAGCGCGGACAGGGGATAATGAAAAACTGTTTTTT. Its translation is CASSLARTGDNEKLFF.

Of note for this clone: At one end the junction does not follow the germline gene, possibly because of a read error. The CDR3, as DNA: TGTACCAGCAGCCAAGTTGGACTAGCGGGAGGGTCTAGCACAGATACGCAGTATTTT. It yields the protein CTSSQVGLAGGSSTDTQYF. V gene TRBV14 combines with J gene TRBJ2-3; TRBD2 agrees at 15 bases. In germline, CDR1 is SGHDN, CDR2 FVKESK. The CDR3 contains 19 residues. The complete variable domain, with remaining parts taken from reference TRBV14 and TRBJ2-3, reads EAGVTQFPSHSVIEKGQTVTLRCDPISGHDNLYWYRRVMGKEIKFLLHFVKESKQDESGMPNNRFLAERTGGTYSTLKVQPAELEDSGVYFCTSSQVGLAGGSSTDTQYFGPGTRLTVL.

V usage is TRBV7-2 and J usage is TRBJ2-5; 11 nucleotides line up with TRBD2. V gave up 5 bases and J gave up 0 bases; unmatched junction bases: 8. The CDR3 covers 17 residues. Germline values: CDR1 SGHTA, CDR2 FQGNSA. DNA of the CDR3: TGTGCCAGCAGCCCGCGGGGACTAGCGGTCTACCAAGAGACCCAGTACTTC. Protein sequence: CASSPRGLAVYQETQYF.

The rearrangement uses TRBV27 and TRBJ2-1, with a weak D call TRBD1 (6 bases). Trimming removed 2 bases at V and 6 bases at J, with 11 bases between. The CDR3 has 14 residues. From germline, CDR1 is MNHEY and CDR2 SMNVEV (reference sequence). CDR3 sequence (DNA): TGTGCCAGCAGTTTAGGGGGCGGCCCCAATGAGCAGTTCTTC. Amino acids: CASSLGGGPNEQFF.

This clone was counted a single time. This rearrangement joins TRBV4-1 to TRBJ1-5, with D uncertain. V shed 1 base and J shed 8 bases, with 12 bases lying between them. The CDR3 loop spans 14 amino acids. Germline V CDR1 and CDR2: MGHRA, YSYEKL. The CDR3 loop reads CASSQGPPGEPQHF. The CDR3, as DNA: TGCGCCAGCAGCCAAGGTCCCCCGGGAGAGCCCCAGCATTTT.

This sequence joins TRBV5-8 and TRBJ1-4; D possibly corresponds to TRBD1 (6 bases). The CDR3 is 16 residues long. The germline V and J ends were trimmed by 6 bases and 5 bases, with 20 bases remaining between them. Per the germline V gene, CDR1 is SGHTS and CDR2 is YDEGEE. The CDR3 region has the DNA TGTGCCAGCAACCCGGGACACGGGAGGAGGAATGAAAAACTGTTTTTT. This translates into CASNPGHGRRNEKLFF. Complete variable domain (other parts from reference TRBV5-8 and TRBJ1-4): EAGVTQSPTHLIKTRGQQATLRCSPISGHTSVYWYQQALGLGLQFLLWYDEGEERNRGNFPPRFSGRQFPNYSSELNVNALELEDSALYLCASNPGHGRRNEKLFFGSGTQLSVL.

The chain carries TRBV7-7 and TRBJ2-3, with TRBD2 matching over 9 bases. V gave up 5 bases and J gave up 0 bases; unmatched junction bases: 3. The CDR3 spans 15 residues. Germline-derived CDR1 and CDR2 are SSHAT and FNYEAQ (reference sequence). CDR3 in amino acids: CASSRSGGSTDTQYF. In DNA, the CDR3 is TGTGCCAGCAGCCGTAGCGGGGGAAGCACAGATACGCAGTATTTT. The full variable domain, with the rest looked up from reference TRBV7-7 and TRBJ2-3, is GAGVSQSPRYKVTKRGQDVTLRCDPISSHATLYWYQQALGQGPEFLTYFNYEAQPDKSGLPSDRFSAERPEGSISTLTIQRTEQRDSAMYRCASSRSGGSTDTQYFGPGTRLTVL.

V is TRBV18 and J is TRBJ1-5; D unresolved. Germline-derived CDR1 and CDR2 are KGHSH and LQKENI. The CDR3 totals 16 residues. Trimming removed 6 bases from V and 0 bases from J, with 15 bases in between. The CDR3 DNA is TGTGCCAGCTCCCCGAGCACAGCTAATAGCAATCAGCCCCAGCATTTT. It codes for CASSPSTANSNQPQHF.

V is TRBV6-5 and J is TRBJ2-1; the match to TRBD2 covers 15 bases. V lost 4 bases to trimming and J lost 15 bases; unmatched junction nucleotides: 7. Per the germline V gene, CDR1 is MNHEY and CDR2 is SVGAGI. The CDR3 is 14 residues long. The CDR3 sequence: CASSSGLAGGRLFF. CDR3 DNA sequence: TGTGCCAGCAGTTCAGGACTAGCGGGGGGGCGTCTGTTCTTC.

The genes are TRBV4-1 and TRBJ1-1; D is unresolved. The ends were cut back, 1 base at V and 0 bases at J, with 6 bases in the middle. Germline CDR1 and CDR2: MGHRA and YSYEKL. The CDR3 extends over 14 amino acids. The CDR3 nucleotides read TGCGCCAGCAGCCAAGGTATCCTGAACACTGAAGCTTTCTTT. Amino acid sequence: CASSQGILNTEAFF.

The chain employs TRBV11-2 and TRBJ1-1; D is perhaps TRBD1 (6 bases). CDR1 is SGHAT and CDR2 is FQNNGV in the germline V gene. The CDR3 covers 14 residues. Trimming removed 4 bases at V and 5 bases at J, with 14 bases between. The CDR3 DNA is TGTGCCAGCAGCTCAACAGGGCCGGGGACTGAAGCTTTCTTT. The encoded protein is CASSSTGPGTEAFF. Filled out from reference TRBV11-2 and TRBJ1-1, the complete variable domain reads EAGVAQSPRYKIIEKRQSVAFWCNPISGHATLYWYQQILGQGPKLLIQFQNNGVVDDSQLPKDRFSAERLKGVDSTLKIQPAKLEDSAVYLCASSSTGPGTEAFFGQGTRLTVV.

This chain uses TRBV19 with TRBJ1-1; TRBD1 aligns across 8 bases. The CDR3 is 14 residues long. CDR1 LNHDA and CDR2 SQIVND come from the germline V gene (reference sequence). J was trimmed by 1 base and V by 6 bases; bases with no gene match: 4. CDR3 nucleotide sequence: TGTGCCAGTAGCCAGGACAGGGCGAACACTGAAGCTTTCTTT. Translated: CASSQDRANTEAFF.